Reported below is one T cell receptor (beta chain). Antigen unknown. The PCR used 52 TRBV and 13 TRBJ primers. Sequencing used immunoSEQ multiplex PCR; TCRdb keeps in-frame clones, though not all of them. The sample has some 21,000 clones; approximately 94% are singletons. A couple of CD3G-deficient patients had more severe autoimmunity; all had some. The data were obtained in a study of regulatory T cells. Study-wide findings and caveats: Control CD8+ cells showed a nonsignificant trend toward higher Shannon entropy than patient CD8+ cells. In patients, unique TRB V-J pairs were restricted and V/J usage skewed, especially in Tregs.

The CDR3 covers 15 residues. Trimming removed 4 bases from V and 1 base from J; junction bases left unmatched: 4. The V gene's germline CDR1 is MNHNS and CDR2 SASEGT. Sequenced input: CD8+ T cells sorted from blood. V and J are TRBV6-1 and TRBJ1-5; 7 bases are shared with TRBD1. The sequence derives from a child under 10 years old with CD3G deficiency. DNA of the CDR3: TGTGCCAGCAGTGTTCACAGGGGCAGCAATCAGCCCCAGCATTTT. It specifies CASSVHRGSNQPQHF.